This TCR beta chain was sequenced in a study of blood T cell repertoires in COVID-19. Profiled with immunoSEQ multiplex PCR; TCRdb holds only in-frame clones, not every one. The sample lists tens of thousands of clones, about three quarters seen once, with about two fifths in the top ten. The CDR3 sequence is 17 residues long. The germline gives CDR1 SGHTA, CDR2 FQGNSA. The V gene end was trimmed by 5 bases and the J gene end by 1 base; junction bases not matched to a gene: 9. The sequenced material came from peripheral blood. The rearrangement joins TRBV7-2 to TRBJ2-1; 9 bases agree with TRBD1. This TCR derives from a man in his 70s with active or convalescent COVID-19. CDR3 region: CASSLQSGTGSYNEQFF. CDR3 DNA: TGTGCCAGCAGCCTACAAAGCGGGACAGGGTCCTACAATGAGCAGTTCTTC.